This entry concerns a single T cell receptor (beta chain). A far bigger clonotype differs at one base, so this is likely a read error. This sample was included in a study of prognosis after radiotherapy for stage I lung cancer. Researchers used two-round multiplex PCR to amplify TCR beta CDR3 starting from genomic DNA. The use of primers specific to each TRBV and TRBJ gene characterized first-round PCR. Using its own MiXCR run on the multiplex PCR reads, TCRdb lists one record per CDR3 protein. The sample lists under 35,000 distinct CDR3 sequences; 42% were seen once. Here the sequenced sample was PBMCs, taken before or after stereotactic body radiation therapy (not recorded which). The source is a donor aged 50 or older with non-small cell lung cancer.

CDR3 DNA: TGTGCCAGCACCGCGGACAGGGGATGGAGCAATCAGCCCAAGCATTTT. Protein sequence: CASTADRGWSNQPKHF. The chain employs TRBV7-2 and TRBJ1-5; 9 bases agree with TRBD1. The CDR3 consists of 16 residues. Looked up from germline, CDR1 is SGHTA and CDR2 is FQGNSA.